This paragraph reports one TCR beta chain. Assay used: immunoSEQ multiplex PCR; TCRdb lists only in-frame clones, some missing. The data hold tens of thousands of clones, with about 87% observed a single time. V lost 4 bases and J lost 5; bases outside the gene matches: 6. CDR1 is SGHNT and CDR2 is YENEEA in the germline V gene. CDR3 length equals 15 residues. This sample was included in a study of blood T cell repertoires in COVID-19. The specimen was peripheral blood. This sequence joins TRBV11-3 and TRBJ1-1; 11 bases map to TRBD1. The TCR comes from a human donor in a cohort sampled during active COVID-19. The CDR3 coding sequence is TGTGCCAGCAGCTCGCAGGGACAGGGGGAGACTGAAGCTTTCTTT. The encoded protein is CASSSQGQGETEAFF.